These 4 T cell receptor beta chains share one sample of origin, sequenced in a study of T cell responses to AZD1222 COVID-19 vaccine. Assay used: immunoSEQ multiplex PCR; TCRdb lists only in-frame clones, some missing. The sample has some 110,000 clones; roughly 92% are singletons. Sequenced material: peripheral blood, taken on day 0 of AZD1222 vaccination. The receptors originated from an adult in good health.

The V and J genes are TRBV19 and TRBJ2-5; D remains ambiguous. V lost 5 bases and J 5 bases, leaving 12 bases between the germline ends. Germline loops: CDR1 LNHDA, CDR2 SQIVND (reference sequence). The CDR3 sequence is 13 residues long. The CDR3 bases are TGTGCCAGTAGTCCTCAGGAACGGGAGACCCAGTACTTC. It is translated as CASSPQERETQYF.

The rearrangement links TRBV6-2 or TRBV6-3 to TRBJ2-7; D call uncertain. V was trimmed by 4 bases and J by 3 bases, leaving 4 bases between them. Looked up from germline, CDR1 is MNHEY and CDR2 is SVGEGT. CDR3 length: 11 residues. CDR3 nucleotide sequence: TGTGCCAGCAGTTGGGACTACGAGCAGTACTTC. As protein: CASSWDYEQYF.

The CDR3 bases are TGTGCCAGCAACAGACAGGGAGGCACTGAAGCTTTCTTT. Amino acids: CASNRQGGTEAFF. The chain has TRBV6-5 and TRBJ1-1; 7 nucleotides align to TRBD1. This CDR3 has 13 amino acids. Germline values: CDR1 MNHEY, CDR2 SVGAGI. V lost 7 bases, J lost 4 bases, and 6 bases stayed unmatched.

The V gene is TRBV6-1, the J gene TRBJ1-2; no definite D call. The CDR3 covers 15 residues. Looked up from germline, CDR1 is MNHNS and CDR2 is SASEGT. V lost 2 bases to trimming and J lost 3 bases, with 13 bases between them. The DNA for the CDR3 is TGTGCCAGCAGTGAAAGAGGACGGCCTTACTATGGCTACACCTTC. This gives the protein CASSERGRPYYGYTF.